This T cell receptor beta chain came from a study of radiotherapy plus CTLA-4 blockade in lung cancer. Study overall: With 31% of patients having disease control, objective responses were seen in approximately 17%. Study-wide results and caveats: TCR clones from tumors expanded in blood after radiotherapy plus ipilimumab. Dynamics of early blood T cell clones, together with interferon-beta, were reportedly the best predictors of response.

Libraries were prepared by immunoSEQ multiplex PCR; TCRdb keeps only in-frame clonotypes and omits some of them. The sample has fewer than 50,000 clones, 70% to 90% seen once. Details on this clone: As yet, its antigen is unknown.

V dropped 3 bases and J dropped 3 bases, with 11 bases sitting between them. The CDR3 has 15 amino acids. In germline, CDR1 is MDHEN, CDR2 SYDVKM. The material sequenced was peripheral blood, taken from a patient treated with radiotherapy plus ipilimumab. The chain combines TRBV28 with TRBJ2-2; D might be TRBD1 (5 bases). The sequence was collected from a human donor with non-small cell lung cancer whose response to radiotherapy plus ipilimumab could not be evaluated. CDR3 region: CASSFGTGYTGELFF. The CDR3 DNA reads TGTGCCAGCAGTTTCGGTACAGGCTACACCGGGGAGCTGTTTTTT. Combining the CDR3 with reference TRBV28 and TRBJ2-2 gives the whole variable domain DVKVTQSSRYLVKRTGEKVFLECVQDMDHENMFWYRQDPGLGLRLIYFSYDVKMKEKGDIPEGYSVSREKKERFSLILESASTNQTSMYLCASSFGTGYTGELFFGEGSRLTVL.